This TCR beta chain was recovered during a study of spatial heterogeneity in lung cancer. TCRdb processed the 5' RACE reads anew with MiXCR; each CDR3 protein has one entry. The table shows 18,000 or so distinct CDR3 sequences, with more than 5.5% occurring only once. This CDR3 region has 13 residues. Deletions cut 4 bases from V and 0 bases from J, with 7 bases between. Germline V CDR1 and CDR2: MNHEY, SMNVEV (reference sequence). Study-level points and caveats: Within tumors, counts of expanded alpha and beta TCRs tracked tumor mutation counts.

This clonotype has more than one count but fewer than ten. The antigen remains unidentified. The time point is: sample taken at primary tumor resection. The chain joins TRBV27 to TRBJ2-7; D is ambiguous. This specimen consisted of lung tumor tissue, obtained at surgery. This clonotype was sampled from a female donor with early-stage non-small cell lung cancer. Here the CDR3 DNA reads TGTGCCAGCAGTTCCGGAAACTCCTACGAGCAGTACTTC. It yields the protein CASSSGNSYEQYF.